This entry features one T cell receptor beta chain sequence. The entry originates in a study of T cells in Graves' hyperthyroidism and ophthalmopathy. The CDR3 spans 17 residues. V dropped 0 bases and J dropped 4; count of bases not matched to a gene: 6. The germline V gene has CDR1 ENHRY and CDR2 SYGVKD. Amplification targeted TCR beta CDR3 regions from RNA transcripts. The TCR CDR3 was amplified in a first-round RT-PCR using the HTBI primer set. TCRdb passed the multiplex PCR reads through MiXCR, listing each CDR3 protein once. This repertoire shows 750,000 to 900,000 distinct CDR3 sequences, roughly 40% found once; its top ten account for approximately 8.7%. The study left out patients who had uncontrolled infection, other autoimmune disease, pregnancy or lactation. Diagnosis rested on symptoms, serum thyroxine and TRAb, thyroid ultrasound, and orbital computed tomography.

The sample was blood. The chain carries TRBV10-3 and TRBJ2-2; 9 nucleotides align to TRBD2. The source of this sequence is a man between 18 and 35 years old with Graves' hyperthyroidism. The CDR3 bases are TGTGCCATCAGTGAGTCGTTGGGACTAGCAAGCACCGGGGAGCTGTTTTTT. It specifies CAISESLGLASTGELFF.